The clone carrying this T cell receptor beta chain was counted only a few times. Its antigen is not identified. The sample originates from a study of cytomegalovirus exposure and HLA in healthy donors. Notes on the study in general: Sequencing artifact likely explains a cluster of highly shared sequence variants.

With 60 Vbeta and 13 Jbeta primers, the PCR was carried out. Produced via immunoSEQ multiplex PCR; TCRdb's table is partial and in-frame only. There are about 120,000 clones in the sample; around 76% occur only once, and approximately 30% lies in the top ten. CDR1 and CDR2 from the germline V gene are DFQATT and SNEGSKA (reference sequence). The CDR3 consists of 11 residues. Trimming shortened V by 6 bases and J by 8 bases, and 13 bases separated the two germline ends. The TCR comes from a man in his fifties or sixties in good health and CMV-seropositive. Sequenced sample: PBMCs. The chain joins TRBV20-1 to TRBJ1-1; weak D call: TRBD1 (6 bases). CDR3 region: CSATVTGEAFF. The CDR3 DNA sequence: TGCAGTGCCACTGTAACAGGGGAAGCTTTCTTT.